This T cell receptor (beta chain) originates from a study of cytomegalovirus exposure and HLA in healthy donors. The study, taken as a whole, reports: V- and J-gene trimming in TCR beta was tied to a missense DCLRE1C variant by an analysis performed later. The classifier reportedly diagnosed cytomegalovirus status with high sensitivity and specificity.

Use of 60 Vbeta and 13 Jbeta primers characterized the PCR. Repertoires were generated with immunoSEQ multiplex PCR, while TCRdb's copy carries only in-frame clones and drops some. The sample consists of around 100,000 clones, 70% of them appearing once. As for this clone: Antigen specificity is unknown.

The TCR originated in a middle-aged man in good health and CMV-seropositive. Sequencing used PBMCs.

The CDR3 loop reads CASSLGGGGDTQYF. For the CDR3, the DNA is TGTGCCAGCAGCTTAGGTGGTGGAGGGGATACGCAGTATTTT. V and J are TRBV11-2 and TRBJ2-3; possibly TRBD2 for D (6 bases). CDR1 SGHAT and CDR2 FQNNGV come from the germline V gene. The CDR3 consists of 14 residues. V was shortened by 1 base and J by 6 bases, with 11 bases between the two germline ends.